Following are 31 T cell receptor beta chains from one sample sequenced in a study of blood T cell repertoires in COVID-19. Measured with immunoSEQ multiplex PCR; TCRdb has only the in-frame clones, and not every one. The sample records around 50,000 clones, 90% being singletons. The source material was peripheral blood. The receptor set was obtained from a human donor in a cohort sampled during active COVID-19.

This clone was picked up one time. The V call is TRBV7-6, the J call TRBJ2-3; 10 positions agree with TRBD2. V dropped 4 bases and J dropped 3; count of bases not matched to a gene: 10. The CDR3 totals 17 residues. The germline CDR1 and CDR2 sequences are SGHVS and FNYEAQ. CDR3 amino acids: CASSYTTAGGPTDTQYF. The CDR3 DNA follows: TGTGCCAGCAGCTACACTACAGCGGGAGGGCCAACAGATACGCAGTATTTT.

The chain carries TRBV2 and TRBJ2-7; D is uncertain. The V and J ends lost 6 bases and 4 bases respectively, with 19 bases between them. The V gene's germline CDR1 is SNHLY and CDR2 FYNNEI. CDR3 length equals 15 residues. CDR3 amino acids: CASREMTGAQYEQYF. CDR3 DNA: TGTGCCAGCAGGGAGATGACCGGCGCCCAATACGAGCAGTACTTC.

The DNA of the CDR3 is TGTGCCAGCAGTTACTCACGGGTGCTCTCTGGAAACACCATATATTTT. Protein sequence: CASSYSRVLSGNTIYF. V is TRBV6-5 and J is TRBJ1-3; D gene ambiguous. Trimming cost V 0 bases and J 0 bases, with 9 bases left between them. The CDR3 sequence is 16 residues long. The V gene's germline CDR1 is MNHEY and CDR2 SVGAGI.

Note on this clone: The DNA is left out, because the CDR3 cannot be placed on it with certainty; the CDR3 is given as TCRdb lists it. CDR3 in amino acids: CASSFGEGELFF. The chain has TRBV12-3 or TRBV12-4 and TRBJ2-2; TRBD2 reflects the table's D call only, with no check against the DNA. The CDR3 extends over 12 residues, inclusive of both ends.

CDR3 amino acids: CASSVLAGERYEQYF. The DNA for the CDR3 is TGTGCCAGTAGTGTCCTAGCGGGAGAGCGCTACGAGCAGTACTTC. The chain is built from TRBV19 and TRBJ2-7; 10 bases line up with TRBD2. Looked up from germline, CDR1 is LNHDA and CDR2 is SQIVND (reference sequence). CDR3 size: 15 residues. With 5 bases clipped from V and 3 bases from J, the junction kept 7 bases outside the gene matches.

V is TRBV18 and J is TRBJ2-3; TRBD1 is a possible D gene (5 bases). The length of the CDR3 is 15 residues. Germline V gives CDR1 KGHSH, CDR2 LQKENI. V was pared by 6 bases and J by 0 bases, with 13 bases between. CDR3 nucleotides: TGTGCCAGCTCCCTTCTAAGGGGAAGCACAGATACGCAGTATTTT. This gives the protein CASSLLRGSTDTQYF.

This chain links TRBV6-5 with TRBJ2-3; D is undetermined. This CDR3 has 12 residues. Germline values: CDR1 MNHEY, CDR2 SVGAGI. V was pared by 7 bases and J by 1 base, with 6 bases between. In nucleotides, the CDR3 is TGTGCCAGCACCAGTGGCACAGATACGCAGTATTTT. Translated, it gives CASTSGTDTQYF.

In nucleotides, the CDR3 is TGTGCCAGCTCGCCTGGTTACGGGGCTTTCTTT. It encodes CASSPGYGAFF. The chain joins TRBV18 to TRBJ1-1; D gene unclear. The V gene's germline CDR1 is KGHSH and CDR2 LQKENI. V dropped 6 bases and J dropped 11 bases, with 13 bases sitting between them. The CDR3 runs to 11 residues.

This chain links TRBV29-1 with TRBJ2-1; possibly TRBD1 for D (6 bases). The CDR3 loop spans 14 amino acids. Per germline, CDR1 SQVTM and CDR2 ANQGSEA. V lost 4 bases and J 0 bases, leaving 10 bases between the germline ends. The CDR3 region has the DNA TGCAGCGTTGTGGACAGAAGCTCCTACAATGAGCAGTTCTTC. Amino acids: CSVVDRSSYNEQFF.

The chain couples TRBV2 to TRBJ2-3, with D tentatively TRBD1 (6 bases). Germline values: CDR1 SNHLY, CDR2 FYNNEI. The V end lost 8 bases, the J end lost 0 bases, and 15 bases lay between the germline ends. The length of the CDR3 is 15 residues. The CDR3 DNA reads as TGTGCCAGCTCACGGCAGGGGATCAGCACAGATACGCAGTATTTT. This codes for CASSRQGISTDTQYF.

CDR3 coding DNA: TGTGCCAGCGCAATAGCGGGCTCCTACGAGCAGTACTTC. This encodes CASAIAGSYEQYF. The genes are TRBV2 and TRBJ2-7; 7 bases are shared with TRBD2. The germline V gene has CDR1 SNHLY and CDR2 FYNNEI. The CDR3 sequence is 13 residues long. J lost 0 bases, V lost 8 bases, and 4 bases had no gene match.

The rearrangement joins TRBV7-8 to TRBJ2-1, with D perhaps TRBD2 (6 bases). In germline, CDR1 is SGHVS, CDR2 FQNEAQ. The length of the CDR3 is 14 residues. V was shortened by 5 bases and J by 9 bases, with 17 bases between the two germline ends. The CDR3 region is CASSRIGGLGEQFF. The DNA for the CDR3 is TGTGCCAGCAGCCGCATCGGGGGATTGGGTGAGCAGTTCTTC.

This chain connects TRBV4-2 to TRBJ2-1; 9 bases agree with TRBD2. CDR3 length equals 16 residues. J lost 7 bases, V lost 0 bases, and 7 bases had no gene match. In germline, CDR1 is LGHNA, CDR2 YNFKEQ. The CDR3 bases are TGTGCCAGCAGCCAAGAAGCGGCGGGGGGGTGGAATGAGCAGTTCTTC. This gives the protein CASSQEAAGGWNEQFF.

DNA of the CDR3: TGTGCCACCAGGTCCACGGGACCGCGGGGTCACGGGGAGCTGTTTTTT. Its translation: CATRSTGPRGHGELFF. The chain carries TRBV15 and TRBJ2-2; perhaps TRBD2 as D (6 bases). The CDR3 is made up of 16 amino acids. Trimming took 6 bases from V and 7 from J, leaving 21 bases between them. Per the germline V gene, CDR1 is LNHNV and CDR2 is YYDKDF (reference sequence).

The chain employs TRBV28 and TRBJ1-6; 9 bases agree with TRBD1. Per the germline V gene, CDR1 is MDHEN and CDR2 is SYDVKM. V was clipped by 6 bases and J by 3 bases; unmatched bases: 3. The CDR3 runs to 15 residues. The DNA of the CDR3 is TGTGCCAGCAGGACAGGGGGTGGCTATAATTCACCCCTCCACTTT. Its translation is CASRTGGGYNSPLHF.

The V call is TRBV5-8, the J call TRBJ2-7; tentatively, D is TRBD1 (6 bases). Trimming removed 4 bases at V and 3 bases at J, with 14 bases between. CDR1 and CDR2 from the germline V gene are SGHTS and YDEGEE. This CDR3 has 14 residues. CDR3 amino acids: CASSPRDTYYEQYF. As DNA, the CDR3 is TGTGCCAGCAGCCCCAGGGACACCTACTACGAGCAGTACTTC.

The V and J genes are TRBV19 and TRBJ2-1; 9 nucleotides match TRBD2. Germline CDR1 is LNHDA and CDR2 is SQIVND (reference sequence). The trim removed 6 bases at V and 7 bases at J, leaving 7 bases unmatched. The CDR3 totals 14 residues. Here the CDR3 reads CASRLAGPWNEQFF. The CDR3 DNA sequence: TGTGCCAGTAGACTAGCGGGCCCTTGGAATGAGCAGTTCTTC. The full variable domain, with the rest looked up from reference TRBV19 and TRBJ2-1, is DGGITQSPKYLFRKEGQNVTLSCEQNLNHDAMYWYRQDPGQGLRLIYYSQIVNDFQKGDIAEGYSVSREKKESFPLTVTSAQKNPTAFYLCASRLAGPWNEQFFGPGTRLTVL.

The V call is TRBV7-6, the J call TRBJ2-1; D is possibly TRBD2 (6 bases). CDR1 and CDR2 (germline): SGHVS, FNYEAQ. The CDR3 extends over 14 amino acids. V gave up 0 bases and J gave up 7 bases, with 10 bases separating them. CDR3 protein: CASSLAIRGNEQFF. The CDR3 DNA sequence: TGTGCCAGCAGCTTAGCTATACGGGGGAATGAGCAGTTCTTC.

The V gene is TRBV6-6, the J gene TRBJ2-3, with 12 bases matching TRBD2. J lost 4 bases, V lost 5 bases, and 10 bases had no gene match. Germline V gene sequence: CDR1 MNHNY, CDR2 SVGAGI (reference sequence). The CDR3 sequence is 17 residues long. For the CDR3, the DNA is TGTGCCAGCAGTCCAATACGACTAGCGGGAGTCGCAGATACGCAGTATTTT. It is translated as CASSPIRLAGVADTQYF.

The chain combines TRBV11-3 with TRBJ2-1, with D perhaps matching TRBD2 (6 bases). V was pared by 1 base and J by 0 bases, with 7 bases between. The length of the CDR3 is 15 residues. Germline V gives CDR1 SGHNT, CDR2 YENEEA. The CDR3 region has the DNA TGTGCCAGCAGCTTAGTGGGAGGCTCCTACAATGAGCAGTTCTTC. Translation gives CASSLVGGSYNEQFF.

The chain employs TRBV6-5 and TRBJ2-3, with D possibly matching TRBD2 (6 bases). CDR1 and CDR2 (germline): MNHEY, SVGAGI. The CDR3 consists of 13 residues. V lost 7 bases and J 1 base, leaving 9 bases between the germline ends. The CDR3 protein is CASTGRRTDTQYF. DNA of the CDR3: TGTGCCAGCACCGGGAGACGCACAGATACGCAGTATTTT.

V gene TRBV18 combines with J gene TRBJ1-5, with D possibly TRBD1 on 5 matching bases. The germline gives CDR1 KGHSH, CDR2 LQKENI. V was pared by 3 bases and J by 1 base, with 10 bases between. This CDR3 has 15 amino acids. CDR3 coding DNA: TGTGCCAGCTCACCGGCAGGGTTGAGCAATCAGCCCCAGCATTTT. Translation gives CASSPAGLSNQPQHF.

This chain connects TRBV4-1 to TRBJ2-3; 7 bases align to TRBD1. Germline V gene data show CDR1 as MGHRA and CDR2 as YSYEKL. Trimming at V came to 4 bases and at J to 0 bases, leaving 19 bases not matched to a gene. The CDR3 contains 20 residues. The CDR3 sequence is CASSPLQGLQARGSTDTQYF. DNA of the CDR3: TGCGCCAGCAGCCCACTACAGGGGCTTCAAGCGCGAGGGAGCACAGATACGCAGTATTTT.

The chain carries TRBV6-5 and TRBJ1-2; TRBD1 matches at 7 bases. V lost 6 bases, J lost 4 bases, and 8 bases stayed unmatched. The CDR3 is 14 residues long. Germline V gene sequence: CDR1 MNHEY, CDR2 SVGAGI. The CDR3 bases are TGTGCCAGCAGGGCGACAGGGACCTTCTATGGCTACACCTTC. Its protein is CASRATGTFYGYTF.

The J gene is TRBJ1-1, the V gene TRBV6-2 or TRBV6-3, with a possible D match to TRBD1 (5 bases). The CDR3 covers 20 residues. Germline V lookup: CDR1 MNHEY, CDR2 SVGEGT. V shed 4 bases and J shed 8 bases, with 35 bases lying between them. CDR3 nucleotide sequence: TGTGCCAGCAGTTTTGGGGGGGGTGTTTCAGGGCGCAGTCCTTACTGGGAAGCTTTCTTT. This sequence encodes CASSFGGGVSGRSPYWEAFF.

The rearrangement links TRBV3-1 (or the pseudogene TRBV3-2) to TRBJ2-3, with a possible D match to TRBD1 (5 bases). Per the germline V gene, CDR1 is LGHDT and CDR2 is YNNKEL (reference sequence). This CDR3 has 15 residues. V was trimmed by 1 base and J by 2 bases, leaving 10 bases between them. CDR3 in DNA: TGTGCCAGCAGCCAAGGTGGCAGGGACACAGATACGCAGTATTTT. This codes for CASSQGGRDTDTQYF.

The rearrangement uses TRBV19 and TRBJ2-2, with TRBD2 matching 7 bases. This CDR3 is 13 amino acids long. Trimming removed 8 bases from V and 2 bases from J; junction bases left unmatched: 2. Looked up from germline, CDR1 is LNHDA and CDR2 is SQIVND (reference sequence). CDR3 bases: TGTGCCAGTGGGACTACTAACACCGGGGAGCTGTTTTTT. Protein product: CASGTTNTGELFF.

This chain connects TRBV5-6 to TRBJ2-7; 11 positions match TRBD2. Per germline, CDR1 SGHDT and CDR2 YYEEEE. V lost 4 bases and J lost 3; bases outside the gene matches: 6. The CDR3 consists of 15 residues. The CDR3 DNA reads as TGTGCCAGCAGCGGCGGGCTAGCGGGAGGCTACGAGCAGTACTTC. Amino acids: CASSGGLAGGYEQYF.

The chain joins TRBV4-2 to TRBJ2-3, with a tentative D call TRBD2 (5 bases). The CDR3 sequence is 17 residues long. Deletions cut 0 bases from V and 1 base from J, with 14 bases between. The V gene's germline CDR1 is LGHNA and CDR2 YNFKEQ. The CDR3 loop reads CASSQDPPSGGTDTQYF. In nucleotides, the CDR3 is TGTGCCAGCAGCCAAGATCCCCCGAGCGGAGGCACAGATACGCAGTATTTT.

The V call is TRBV9, the J call TRBJ2-1; no clear D. Germline V gives CDR1 SGDLS, CDR2 YYNGEE. Trimming left V 0 bases short and J 8 bases short, with 9 bases between. This CDR3 has 13 residues. The CDR3 coding sequence is TGTGCCAGCAGCGTAGACCCCCGGGATGAGCAGTTCTTC. Translation gives CASSVDPRDEQFF.

Notes on this clone: Different DNA sequences within this sample yield the same CDR3. This chain joins TRBV19 and TRBJ2-7; 13 bases map to TRBD2. Germline V CDR1 and CDR2: LNHDA, SQIVND (reference sequence). The CDR3 loop spans 15 amino acids. J was trimmed by 6 bases and V by 4 bases; bases with no gene match: 6. This chain's CDR3 is CASSTLAGGPTEQYF. The CDR3 coding sequence is TGTGCCAGTAGTACACTAGCGGGAGGGCCCACCGAGCAGTACTTC.